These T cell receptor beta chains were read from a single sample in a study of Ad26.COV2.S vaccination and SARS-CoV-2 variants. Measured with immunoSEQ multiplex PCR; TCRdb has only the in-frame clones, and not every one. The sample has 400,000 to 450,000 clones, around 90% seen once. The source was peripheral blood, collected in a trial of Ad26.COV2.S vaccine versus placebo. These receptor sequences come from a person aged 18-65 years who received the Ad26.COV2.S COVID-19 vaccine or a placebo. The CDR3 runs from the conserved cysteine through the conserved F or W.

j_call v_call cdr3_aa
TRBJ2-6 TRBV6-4 CASSALAGEGGANVLTF
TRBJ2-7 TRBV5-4 CASSLGEGTYEQYF
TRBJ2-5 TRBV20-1 CSAGQETQYF
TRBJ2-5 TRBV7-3 CASSSTSGSWETQYF
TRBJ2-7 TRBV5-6 CASSLVGEDSYEQYF
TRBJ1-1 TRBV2 CASSVGTGLLNTEAFF
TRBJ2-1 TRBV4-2 CASSQVTRGSYNEQFF
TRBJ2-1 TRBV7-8 CASSFGTPEGNEQFF
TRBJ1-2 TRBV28 CASSLWASRTFFSYGYTF
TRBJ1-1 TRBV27 CASSWGTGGGTEAFF
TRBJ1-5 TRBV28 CASTVSRTWGVRPQHF
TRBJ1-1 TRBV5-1 CASSLEGSFTEAFF
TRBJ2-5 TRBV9 CASSVDRGFQETQYF
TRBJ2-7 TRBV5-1 CASSPTGTGVYEQYF
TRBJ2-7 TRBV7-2 CASSTGTLNYEQYF
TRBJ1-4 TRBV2 CASSEETLGEKLFF
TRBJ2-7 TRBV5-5 CASSLRGMGTYEQYF
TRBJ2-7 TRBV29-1 CSVGTSGRAAYEQYF
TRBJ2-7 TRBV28 CASSLVAVHEQYF
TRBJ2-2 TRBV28 CASSLSSSNTGELFF
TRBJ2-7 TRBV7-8 CASSLGGEVPAYEQYF
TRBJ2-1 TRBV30 CAWSILIEQFF
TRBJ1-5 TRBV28 CASSLQSSRNQPQHF
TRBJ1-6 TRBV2 CASIPGDGSPLHF
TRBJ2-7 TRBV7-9 CASSLGQPHSYEQYF
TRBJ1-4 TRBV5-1 CASSLDRGPPSEKLFF
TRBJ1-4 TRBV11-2 CASSQGVGATNEKLFF
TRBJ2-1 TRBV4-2 CASSQTGTSGSHSEQFF
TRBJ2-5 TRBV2 CASGTSGRRGETQYF
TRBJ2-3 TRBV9 CASSQPGREGTDTQYF
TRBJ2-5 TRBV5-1 CASRLLTEYQETQYF
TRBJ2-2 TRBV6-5 CASRIYTGELFF
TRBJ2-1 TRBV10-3 CAISHTSGRLYNEQFF
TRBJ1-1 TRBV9 CASSVKGYTEAFF